These 2 T cell receptor beta chains came from one sample sequenced in a study of CD8 T cells in Susac syndrome (dated by TCRdb to the late 2010s). The library relied on the immunoSEQ multiplex PCR assay. RNA was extracted with the RNeasy kit and roughly 0.45 to 1 ug was reverse transcribed using random hexamers. In-frame beta chains were kept once TCRdb had trimmed the public reads at Q25 with fastp and called clones with MiXCR. Each CDR3 protein appears once, grouped with its most common genes and DNA. The sample has 150,000 to 160,000 distinct CDR3 sequences on record, 85% to 95% of them singletons. The top ten hold around 0.15% of the sample. The sample taken for sequencing was CD4+ T cells from PBMCs. The receptors stem from a human donor with Susac syndrome.

The gene calls are TRBV7-9 and TRBJ1-2; possible D gene TRBD1, 6 bases. The CDR3 is 12 residues long. Germline assignment: CDR1 SEHNR and CDR2 FQNEAQ (reference sequence). Trimming removed 5 bases at V and 4 bases at J, with 8 bases between. CDR3 residues: CASSRGPYGYTF. The DNA of the CDR3 is TGTGCCAGCAGCCGGGGGCCCTATGGCTACACCTTC.

The chain links TRBV11-3 to TRBJ1-1; no reliable D call. CDR1 and CDR2 from the germline V gene are SGHNT and YENEEA. V was shortened by 8 bases and J by 1 base, with 11 bases between the two germline ends. The CDR3 loop spans 13 amino acids. As DNA, the CDR3 is TGTGCCAGCGCTAAGGGAGGGAACACTGAAGCTTTCTTT. Translating gives CASAKGGNTEAFF.